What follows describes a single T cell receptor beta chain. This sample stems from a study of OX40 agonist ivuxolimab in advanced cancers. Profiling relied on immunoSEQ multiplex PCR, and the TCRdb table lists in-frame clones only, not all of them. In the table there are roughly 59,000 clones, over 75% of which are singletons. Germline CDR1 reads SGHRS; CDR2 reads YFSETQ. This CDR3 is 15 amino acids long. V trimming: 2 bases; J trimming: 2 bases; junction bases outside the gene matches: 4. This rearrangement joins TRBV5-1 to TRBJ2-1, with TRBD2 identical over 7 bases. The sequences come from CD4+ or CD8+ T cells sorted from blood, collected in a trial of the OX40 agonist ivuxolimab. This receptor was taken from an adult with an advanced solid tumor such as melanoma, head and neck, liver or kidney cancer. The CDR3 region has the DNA TGCGCCAGCAGCTTTAGCGGGTCAACCTACAATGAGCAGTTCTTC. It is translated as CASSFSGSTYNEQFF.